This T cell receptor beta chain was sequenced for a study of blood T cells in healthy people across ages. With a J-beta primer mix and a sample-barcoded 5' primer, a second PCR ran about 7 to 12 cycles. Using its own MiXCR run on the 5' RACE reads, TCRdb lists one record per CDR3 protein. The sample consists of 800,000 to 950,000 distinct CDR3 sequences, approximately 32% of them appearing once. Germline V CDR1 and CDR2: SGHTA, FQGNSA. The CDR3 contains 15 residues. On this clonotype: This may come from a read error, since a much larger clone is one base off.

A further study also used this sample, focusing on T cells of mothers and their children. That study adds: Mothers yielded over 8 million CDR3 reads, children around 3.3 million each. The data showed no persistent microchimeric T cell clones.

The sample consisted of blood. The chain employs TRBV7-2 and TRBJ2-3, with 9 bases fitting TRBD2. The TCR comes from a woman in her thirties or forties in good health. CDR3 amino acids: CASSLVAGVADMQYF. The CDR3 DNA is TGTGCCAGCAGCTTAGTAGCGGGGGTGGCAGATATGCAGTATTTT.